This TCR beta chain was sequenced during a study of identical twins (dated by TCRdb to 2016 to 2018). Background on the whole study: To test whether fetal clonotypes persist, this study deep-sequenced TCR alpha and beta repertoires from monozygotic twins, from unrelated adults of various ages, and from cord blood. To rule out contamination, the twin experiments were replicated at different times with different library preparation protocols. General conclusions and limits of the study: Invariant T cells such as MAIT and iNKT could partly confound zero-insertion analyses, though diverse VJ usage argued against this for most clonotypes. Excess twin sharing in beta out-of-frame sequences was weaker because fewer shared sequences lowered the signal-to-noise ratio. Compared with coincidental sharing between unrelated individuals, out-of-frame TCR alpha sequences shared between twins showed an excess of sequences with low generation probability. Because the same donors could not be followed over many years, the conclusions depended on cross-sectional statistical analysis. Abundant cord blood beta clonotypes carried fewer insertions; young adult naive repertoires showed a weaker similar trend, while memory repertoires showed none. Out-of-frame TCR alpha sharing in monozygotic twins was systematically underestimated by recombination models, whereas sharing between unrelated individuals was in agreement with the recombination models.

CDR1 SQVTM and CDR2 ANQGSEA were looked up in the germline V gene. Including cysteine and phenylalanine, the CDR3 has 10 amino acids. Only the CDR3 part of the read is kept: 30 bases, read in frame from the first base. Concerning this clonotype itself: Its antigen remains unidentified. The junction shows a germline mismatch at one end, possibly a read error.

The receptor library was made with 5' RACE. Sequencing instrument: Illumina HiSeq 2000. Template switching introduced a universal primer binding site; the final cDNA contained a unique molecular identifier, enabling accurate counting of TCR cDNA molecules. Specific primers in the conserved constant-segment region were used to synthesize first-strand cDNA for the TCR alpha and beta chains. To control for contamination, every cDNA library carried two barcodes: a SMART-Mk sample barcode plus Illumina barcodes. TruSeq adapter sequences along with Illumina sample barcodes were introduced in two successive PCR steps. Sequencing of the TCR alpha and beta cDNA libraries was done on the Illumina HiSeq platform using custom primers. In the original analysis: Unique molecular identifiers were extracted from raw reads with MiGEC, and CDR3 positions were determined with MiXCR. For each individual, recombination models were inferred using an EM algorithm with the repgenHMM and IGoR tools. The analysis of shared clonotypes was done with the tcR package in R, with sharing normalized by the product of cloneset sizes. Out-of-frame nonproductive sequences were analyzed to study raw recombination free of thymic and clonal selection effects. TCRdb applied fastp at Q25 and MiXCR to the public reads, then kept only in-frame beta chains. CDR3 protein duplicates are merged, each entry listing the most common genes and DNA. These V and J calls rely on TCRdb rather than the paper's analysis. The sample records hundreds of thousands of distinct CDR3 sequences, roughly 9.7% of which are singletons. The biggest ten clones account for approximately 6.6% of the sample.

All donors were healthy Caucasians. Three pairs of female monozygotic twins, all aged roughly 18 to 30 years, made up the twin cohort. Positive isolation kits from Invitrogen were used to isolate the CD4+ and CD8+ T cell populations. These same data were also listed under a study on yellow fever vaccine responses in identical twins. The other study reports the following: According to the authors, the vaccine-induced T cell response in identical twins seemed to be partly convergent and partly specific to each individual. The study precisely tracked vaccine-responding T cell clones in identical twins.

The sequenced sample consisted of CD8+ T cells sorted from blood. The V and J segments used are TRBV29-1 and TRBJ2-7; perhaps TRBD2 is the D gene, with 7 bases matching. The sequence was obtained from a woman younger than 30 in good health. The CDR3 protein is CSVEVGGLLF. The DNA reads TGCAGCGTTGAAGTAGGGGGACTACTCTTC.